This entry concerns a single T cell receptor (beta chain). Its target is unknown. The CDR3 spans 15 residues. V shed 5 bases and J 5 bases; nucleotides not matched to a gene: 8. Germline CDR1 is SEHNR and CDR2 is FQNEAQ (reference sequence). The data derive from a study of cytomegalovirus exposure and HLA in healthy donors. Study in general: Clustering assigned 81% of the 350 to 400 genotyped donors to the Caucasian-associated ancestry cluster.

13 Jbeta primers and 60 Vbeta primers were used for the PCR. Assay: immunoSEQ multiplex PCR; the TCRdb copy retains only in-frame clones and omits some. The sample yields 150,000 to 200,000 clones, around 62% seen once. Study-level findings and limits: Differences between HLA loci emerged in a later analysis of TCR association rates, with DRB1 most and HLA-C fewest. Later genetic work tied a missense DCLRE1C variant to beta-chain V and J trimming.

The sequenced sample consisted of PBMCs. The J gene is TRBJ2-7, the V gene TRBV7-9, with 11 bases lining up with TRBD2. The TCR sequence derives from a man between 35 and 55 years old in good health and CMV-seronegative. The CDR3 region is CASSPGLAAIHEQYF. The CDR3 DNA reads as TGTGCCAGCAGCCCGGGACTAGCGGCCATCCACGAGCAGTACTTC.